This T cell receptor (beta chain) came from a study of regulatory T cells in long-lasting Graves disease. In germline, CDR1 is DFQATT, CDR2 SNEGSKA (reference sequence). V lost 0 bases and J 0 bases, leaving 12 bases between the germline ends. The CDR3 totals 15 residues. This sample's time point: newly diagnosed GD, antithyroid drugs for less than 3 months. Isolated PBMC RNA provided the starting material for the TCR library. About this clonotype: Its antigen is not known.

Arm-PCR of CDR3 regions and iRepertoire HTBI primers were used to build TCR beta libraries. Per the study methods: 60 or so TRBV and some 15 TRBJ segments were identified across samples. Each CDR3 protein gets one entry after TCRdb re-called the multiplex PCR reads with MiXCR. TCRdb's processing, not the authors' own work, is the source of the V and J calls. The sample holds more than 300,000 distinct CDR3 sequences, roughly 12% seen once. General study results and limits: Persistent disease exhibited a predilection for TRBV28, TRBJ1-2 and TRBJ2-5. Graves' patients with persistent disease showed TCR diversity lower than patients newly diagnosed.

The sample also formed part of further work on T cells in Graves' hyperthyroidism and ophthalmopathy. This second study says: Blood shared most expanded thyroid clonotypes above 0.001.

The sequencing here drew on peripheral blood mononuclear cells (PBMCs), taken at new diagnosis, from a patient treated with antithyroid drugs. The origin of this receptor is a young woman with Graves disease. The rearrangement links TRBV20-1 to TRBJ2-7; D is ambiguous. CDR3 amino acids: CSARDWATASYEQYF. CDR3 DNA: TGCAGTGCTAGAGATTGGGCTACAGCCTCCTACGAGCAGTACTTC.